One sample yielded the 10 T cell receptor beta chains listed below, sequenced in a study of cytomegalovirus exposure and HLA in healthy donors. Sequenced by immunoSEQ multiplex PCR; TCRdb stores in-frame clones only, minus some. There are about 140,000 clones in the sample; roughly four fifths occur only once, and 1.4% lies in the top ten. The sample taken for sequencing was PBMCs. The receptors originated from a woman in her twenties or thirties in good health and CMV-seronegative.

V usage is TRBV6-5 and J usage is TRBJ2-1, with 7 bases identical to TRBD1. There are 13 residues in the CDR3. Germline CDR1 and CDR2: MNHEY and SVGAGI. Germline trimming cut 6 bases from V and 8 bases from J; bases unmatched to any gene: 7. The chain's CDR3 is CASSRQGFHEQFF. Written as DNA, the CDR3 is TGTGCCAGCAGCCGACAGGGTTTCCATGAGCAGTTCTTC.

V and J are TRBV9 and TRBJ2-4, with 10 bases matching TRBD2. The germline V gene encodes CDR1 SGDLS and CDR2 YYNGEE. The CDR3 totals 14 residues. V was pared by 2 bases and J by 7 bases, with 3 bases of the junction left unmatched. CDR3 protein: CASSVSGGRNIQYF. CDR3 DNA sequence: TGTGCCAGCAGCGTTAGCGGGGGGCGTAACATTCAGTACTTC.

This clone appeared a few times. One junction end does not reproduce the germline sequence, and a read error may be involved. The chain recombines TRBV15 with TRBJ2-5; 11 nucleotides line up with TRBD2. The CDR3 is 15 amino acids. CDR1 is LNHNV and CDR2 is YYDKDF in the germline V gene (reference sequence). The CDR3 coding sequence is TGTGCCACCAGCAGAGATCGGGCTAGCGGGGGGCCGTATAACTTC. This encodes CATSRDRASGGPYNF. The variable domain in full, completed from reference TRBV15 and TRBJ2-5, reads DAMVIQNPRYQVTQFGKPVTLSCSQTLNHNVMYWYQQKSSQAPKLLFHYYDKDFNNEADTPDNFQSRRPNTSFCFLDIRSPGLGDTAMYLCATSRDRASGGPYNFGPGTRLLVL.

The chain combines TRBV30 with TRBJ2-5; 12 nucleotides agree with TRBD2. The trim removed 1 base at V and 4 bases at J, leaving 1 base unmatched. The CDR3 is 14 residues long. Germline values: CDR1 GTSNPN, CDR2 SVGIG (reference sequence). The CDR3 coding sequence is TGTGCCTGGAGTGCGGGACTAGCGGGAGAGACCCAGTACTTC. It encodes CAWSAGLAGETQYF. The full variable domain, with the rest looked up from reference TRBV30 and TRBJ2-5, is SQTIHQWPATLVQPVGSPLSLECTVEGTSNPNLYWYRQAAGRGLQLLFYSVGIGQISSEVPQNLSASRPQDRQFILSSKKLLLSDSGFYLCAWSAGLAGETQYFGPGTRLLVL.

This rearrangement joins TRBV28 to TRBJ1-1; D is possibly TRBD1 (6 bases). Germline V lookup: CDR1 MDHEN, CDR2 SYDVKM. The length of the CDR3 is 13 residues. The V and J ends lost 6 bases and 1 base respectively, with 9 bases between them. The CDR3 DNA follows: TGTGCCAGCAGAAAGACAGGGAACACTGAAGCTTTCTTT. This encodes CASRKTGNTEAFF.

This chain links TRBV4-2 with TRBJ2-1; 11 bases agree with TRBD2. Unmatched junction bases numbered 8, after V lost 6 bases and J lost 4 bases. Germline V gives CDR1 LGHNA, CDR2 YNFKEQ. This CDR3 is built from 16 residues. CDR3 nucleotide sequence: TGTGCCAGCAGTCCGCAACTAGCGGGGGCATACAATGAGCAGTTCTTC. Protein sequence: CASSPQLAGAYNEQFF.

This chain joins TRBV29-1 and TRBJ1-2, with D perhaps matching TRBD1 (5 bases). V was cut by 7 bases and J by 6 bases, with 15 bases left in between. The V gene's germline CDR1 is SQVTM and CDR2 ANQGSEA. CDR3 length: 12 amino acids. CDR3 sequence reads: CSAYRSADGYTF. The CDR3 nucleotides read TGCAGCGCGTACAGGTCCGCGGATGGCTACACCTTC.

This clone was observed a single time. This chain joins TRBV10-3 and TRBJ2-5; TRBD1 matches 10 bases. Germline V gene sequence: CDR1 ENHRY, CDR2 SYGVKD. The CDR3 is 13 residues long. Trimming cost V 6 bases and J 4 bases; bases outside gene matches: 2. CDR3 protein: CAIRRDRGETQYF. Written as DNA, the CDR3 is TGTGCCATCAGACGGGACAGGGGAGAGACCCAGTACTTC.

Only one count was recorded for this clone. The V gene is TRBV5-3, the J gene TRBJ1-4; the D gene is possibly TRBD1 (6 bases). TRBV5-3 is classed as an ORF, of uncertain function. V was shortened by 4 bases and J by 8 bases, with 15 bases between the two germline ends. The CDR3 extends over 14 amino acids. The CDR3 spells CARSLPGHQEKLFF. The CDR3 DNA reads as TGTGCCAGAAGCCTTCCGGGACATCAGGAAAAACTGTTTTTT.

This clone occurred once. The genes are TRBV7-2 and TRBJ2-3; 7 bases are shared with TRBD2. This CDR3 has 14 residues. Unmatched junction bases numbered 2, after V lost 5 bases and J lost 0 bases. The V gene's germline CDR1 is SGHTA and CDR2 FQGNSA. The CDR3 coding sequence is TGTGCCAGCAGCGGGGGGGGAAGCACAGATACGCAGTATTTT. It codes for CASSGGGSTDTQYF. Based on the CDR3 plus reference TRBV7-2 and TRBJ2-3, the full variable domain is GAGVSQSPSNKVTEKGKDVELRCDPISGHTALYWYRQSLGQGLEFLIYFQGNSAPDKSGLPSDRFSAERTGGSVSTLTIQRTQQEDSAVYLCASSGGGSTDTQYFGPGTRLTVL.